This is a list of T cell receptor beta chains from one sample in a study of technical replicates of blood from several donors. Measured with immunoSEQ multiplex PCR; TCRdb has only the in-frame clones, and not every one. The repertoire holds 75,000 to 95,000 clones, with 90% to 95% as singletons. Specimen: T cells isolated from PBMCs. These receptors were obtained from a human donor in good health. CDR3s include the opening cysteine and the closing phenylalanine or tryptophan. A D gene is named only where the DNA matches it firmly. Clone size is stated in some rows and not others, as once, few, many or a class when expanded.

j_gene	v_gene	len	abundance	d_gene	CDR3nt	CDR3aa
TRBJ2-4	TRBV7-6	16	.	.	TGTGCCAGCAGCCCTCGGGTGGGTCTAGCCAAAAACATTCAGTACTTC	CASSPRVGLAKNIQYF
TRBJ2-5	TRBV5-1	14	.	.	TGCGCCAGCAGCTTGGAGGGGGTGGTTGGGACCCAGTACTTC	CASSLEGVVGTQYF
TRBJ2-1	TRBV29-1	14	.	TRBD2	TGCAGCGTGAGCGGGAGGGGCTCCTACAATGAGCAGTTCTTC	CSVSGRGSYNEQFF
TRBJ1-2	TRBV7-9	13	.	.	TGTGCCAGCAGCTATGGGGGGAACTATGGCTACACCTTC	CASSYGGNYGYTF
TRBJ1-1	TRBV5-5	13	.	.	TGTGCCAGCAGCTTGGCCAAGAACACTGAAGCTTTCTTT	CASSLAKNTEAFF
TRBJ1-6	TRBV2	14	.	.	TGTGCCAGCAGTGAAGATTCCGGGGGATCACCCCTCCACTTT	CASSEDSGGSPLHF
TRBJ2-7	TRBV6-6	15	.	TRBD1	TGTGCCAGCAGGGGACAGGGAAGTCCCTCCTACGAGCAGTACTTC	CASRGQGSPSYEQYF
TRBJ2-7	TRBV29-1	14	.	TRBD1	TGCAGCGCAGGGGACAGGGGAGTGAAATACGAGCAGTACTTC	CSAGDRGVKYEQYF
TRBJ2-7	TRBV27	14	.	.	TGTGCCAGCAGACCACAGGGGATGGGGGGCGAGCAGTACTTC	CASRPQGMGGEQYF
TRBJ1-1	TRBV4-1	14	.	TRBD1	TGCGCCAGCAGCCCTGGACAGGGAGGGACTGAAGCTTTCTTT	CASSPGQGGTEAFF
TRBJ2-5	TRBV6-1	14	once	.	TGTGCCAGCAGTGTCACAGCGGCTCGTCAGACCCAGTACTTC	CASSVTAARQTQYF
TRBJ1-6	TRBV19	13	.	TRBD1	TGTGCCAGCGTGCCCTTCAGGGGGTCACCCCTCCACTTT	CASVPFRGSPLHF
TRBJ1-1	TRBV5-5	13	.	.	TGTGCCAGCAGCTTGCAGGGTTACACTGAAGCTTTCTTT	CASSLQGYTEAFF
TRBJ2-7	TRBV19	14	once	TRBD1	TGTGCCAGTAGTCGGACAGGGGGCCCTTACGAGCAGTACTTC	CASSRTGGPYEQYF
TRBJ2-7	TRBV10-3	15	once	.	TGTGCCATCAGTGCCGGACAGAGCAAAACCTACGAGCAGTACTTC	CAISAGQSKTYEQYF
TRBJ2-3	TRBV4-1	16	.	TRBD2	TGCGCCAGCAGCCAAGGACTAGCGGGGGGCACAGATACGCAGTATTTT	CASSQGLAGGTDTQYF
TRBJ1-1	TRBV21-1	14	.	.	TGTGCCAGCAGCAAAGCACATCCGAACACTGAAGCTTTCTTT	CASSKAHPNTEAFF
TRBJ2-7	TRBV7-9	15	.	TRBD1	TGTGCCAGCAGCTTGCGACAGGGAATGGGCGACGAGCAGTACTTC	CASSLRQGMGDEQYF
TRBJ2-7	TRBV27	14	.	TRBD2	TGTGCCAGCAGCCCCCTAGCGGGAGGCTTGGGGTTGTACTTC	CASSPLAGGLGLYF
TRBJ2-7	TRBV19	12	.	.	TGTGCCAGTAGTATAGATCGAGGCGAGCAGTACTTC	CASSIDRGEQYF
TRBJ1-3	TRBV4-1	16	once	.	TGCGCCAGCAGCCAAGGGGTGACTTTGTCTGGAAACACCATATATTTT	CASSQGVTLSGNTIYF
TRBJ2-7	TRBV2	15	.	.	TGTGCCAGCGAGGAAGGGTTACTAGAGTCTTACGAGCAGTACTTC	CASEEGLLESYEQYF
TRBJ1-1	TRBV6-5	13	few	.	TGTGCCAGCAGTTACTTCGAACGGGGTGAAGCTTTCTTT	CASSYFERGEAFF
TRBJ2-7	TRBV28	12	.	.	TGTGCCAGCAGTTTCGAGGCTTCCGAGCAGTACTTC	CASSFEASEQYF
TRBJ1-1	TRBV5-1	13	.	.	TGCGCCAGCAGCTTGACCGGGGTCACTGAAGCTTTCTTT	CASSLTGVTEAFF
TRBJ2-1	TRBV2	16	.	TRBD1	TGTGCCAGCAGTGACTTGGACAGGGGCTCCTACAATGAGCAGTTCTTC	CASSDLDRGSYNEQFF
TRBJ1-5	TRBV11-3	15	.	.	TGTGCCAGCAGCTTAGACAGGAATAGCAATCAGCCCCAGCATTTT	CASSLDRNSNQPQHF
TRBJ1-2	TRBV6-5	11	.	.	TGTGCCACCGGCCCCGGGTATGGCTACACCTTC	CATGPGYGYTF
TRBJ1-1	TRBV2	15	.	.	TGTGCCAGCAGTGAACAGGGGCTCATGAACACTGAAGCTTTCTTT	CASSEQGLMNTEAFF
TRBJ2-7	TRBV28	15	once	TRBD2	TGTGCCAGCACCCCTCTCGGGAGCGGGGACTACGAGCAGTACTTC	CASTPLGSGDYEQYF
TRBJ2-5	TRBV2	11	.	.	TGTGCCAGAAACACCCAAGAGACCCAGTACTTC	CARNTQETQYF
TRBJ2-5	TRBV29-1	13	.	.	TGCAGCGTTGATCAGCGAGCGATGGAGACCCAGTACTTC	CSVDQRAMETQYF
TRBJ1-4	TRBV5-1	16	.	TRBD1	TGCGCCAGCAGCTTAGGCTTCGGGACAGGAGAAGAAAAACTGTTTTTT	CASSLGFGTGEEKLFF
TRBJ2-1	TRBV5-4	15	.	TRBD2	TGTGCCAGCAGCCTGATAGCGGGAGGGTACAATGAGCAGTTCTTC	CASSLIAGGYNEQFF
TRBJ1-2	TRBV4-2	15	.	.	TGTGCCAGCAGCCAAGATCGTTCGAGGACTGATGGCTACACCTTC	CASSQDRSRTDGYTF
TRBJ2-3	TRBV7-9	15	.	.	TGTGCCAGCAGCTCCGGACTCACGACCACAGATACGCAGTATTTT	CASSSGLTTTDTQYF
TRBJ2-7	TRBV6-5	16	.	TRBD2	TGTGCCAGCAGTTACTCGAGCAGGACTAGCTCCTACGAGCAGTACTTC	CASSYSSRTSSYEQYF
TRBJ2-2	TRBV14	18	.	TRBD2	TGTGCCAGCAGCCAATTCGGGAGCGGGAGGGCCCGGACCGGGGAGCTGTTTTTT	CASSQFGSGRARTGELFF